A selection of T cell receptor beta chains follows, all from one sample in a study of CD8+ T cells in alopecia areata. Sequencing used immunoSEQ multiplex PCR; TCRdb keeps in-frame clones, though not all of them. The profile covers about 140,000 clones, with around 83% appearing a single time and approximately 13% taken by the ten largest. Sample: CD8+ T cells sorted from blood, taken at week 4, from a patient treated with tofacitinib. These receptors all stem from a human donor with alopecia areata. CDR3s include the opening cysteine and the closing phenylalanine or tryptophan. A D gene is named only where the DNA matches it firmly. Clone size is given for some rows only: seen once, a few or many times, or a class if the clone is expanded.

size: -; V: TRBV5-1; D: -; J: TRBJ2-1; CDR3: CASSPRYFSYNEQFF; DNA: TGCGCCAGCAGCCCACGGTATTTCTCCTACAATGAGCAGTTCTTC
size: -; V: TRBV7-9; D: -; J: TRBJ1-1; CDR3: CASSSGLLNTEAFF; DNA: TGTGCCAGCAGCTCCGGACTGCTGAACACTGAAGCTTTCTTT
size: -; V: TRBV2; D: TRBD2; J: TRBJ2-7; CDR3: CAKLAVPGNEQYF; DNA: TGTGCCAAACTAGCGGTACCGGGCAACGAGCAGTACTTC
size: -; V: TRBV29-1; D: -; J: TRBJ2-7; CDR3: CSVSSPDTYEQYF; DNA: TGCAGCGTTAGTTCCCCCGACACTTACGAGCAGTACTTC
size: -; V: TRBV30; D: -; J: TRBJ1-1; CDR3: CAWSTAVEAFF; DNA: TGTGCCTGGAGTACGGCCGTTGAAGCTTTCTTT
size: -; V: TRBV7-8; D: -; J: TRBJ2-2; CDR3: CASSLDTGELFF; DNA: TGTGCCAGCAGCTTAGATACCGGGGAGCTGTTTTTT
size: -; V: TRBV7-9; D: -; J: TRBJ2-1; CDR3: CASSPPTLYNEQFF; DNA: TGTGCCAGCAGCCCACCGACACTCTACAATGAGCAGTTCTTC
size: -; V: TRBV27; D: -; J: TRBJ1-2; CDR3: CASTINTIYGYTF; DNA: TGTGCCAGCACTATTAACACCATCTATGGCTACACCTTC
size: few; V: TRBV30; D: -; J: TRBJ2-3; CDR3: CAWRAGLIDTQYF; DNA: TGTGCCTGGAGAGCCGGACTCATAGACACGCAGTATTTT
size: -; V: TRBV19; D: TRBD1; J: TRBJ2-1; CDR3: CATGSRDRADEQFF; DNA: TGTGCCACGGGGTCCCGGGACAGGGCCGATGAGCAGTTCTTC
size: -; V: TRBV6-5; D: TRBD2; J: TRBJ2-1; CDR3: CASSPLAGGRNEQFF; DNA: TGTGCCAGCAGCCCACTAGCGGGAGGGAGAAATGAGCAGTTCTTC
size: -; V: TRBV6-5; D: -; J: TRBJ1-4; CDR3: CASTREGGSEKLFF; DNA: TGTGCCAGCACCCGAGAAGGGGGTAGTGAAAAACTGTTTTTT
size: once; V: TRBV6-1; D: -; J: TRBJ2-1; CDR3: CASQETGNEQFF; DNA: TGTGCCAGCCAAGAGACAGGCAATGAGCAGTTCTTC
size: few; V: TRBV29-1; D: -; J: TRBJ2-3; CDR3: CSVDKGSRSDTQYF; DNA: TGCAGCGTTGATAAAGGGTCTAGATCAGATACGCAGTATTTT
size: once; V: TRBV20-1; D: -; J: TRBJ2-7; CDR3: CSGGQGYEQYF; DNA: TGCAGTGGGGGGCAGGGCTACGAGCAGTACTTC
size: -; V: TRBV19; D: TRBD2; J: TRBJ2-5; CDR3: CASSATGLEQETQYF; DNA: TGTGCCAGTAGTGCAACCGGACTAGAGCAAGAGACCCAGTACTTC
size: -; V: TRBV10-3; D: TRBD2; J: TRBJ2-1; CDR3: CAIRPTSGDYNEQFF; DNA: TGTGCCATCAGACCTACAAGCGGGGATTACAATGAGCAGTTCTTC
size: -; V: TRBV6-5; D: TRBD1; J: TRBJ2-7; CDR3: CASSYGQGASYEQYF; DNA: TGTGCCAGCAGTTACGGCCAGGGGGCCTCCTACGAGCAGTACTTC
size: -; V: TRBV7-9; D: -; J: TRBJ2-5; CDR3: CASSSVGYVQETQYF; DNA: TGTGCCAGCAGCTCAGTAGGCTATGTCCAAGAGACCCAGTACTTC
size: -; V: TRBV6-5; D: -; J: TRBJ2-1; CDR3: CASSSSSMGSYNEQFF; DNA: TGTGCCAGCAGTTCGTCGTCGATGGGCTCCTACAATGAGCAGTTCTTC
size: -; V: TRBV27; D: -; J: TRBJ1-1; CDR3: CASRTANTEAFF; DNA: TGTGCCAGCAGGACAGCCAACACTGAAGCTTTCTTT
size: -; V: TRBV2; D: -; J: TRBJ2-7; CDR3: CASGAPSYEQYF; DNA: TGTGCCAGCGGGGCGCCCTCCTACGAGCAGTACTTC
size: -; V: TRBV6-6; D: -; J: TRBJ1-5; CDR3: CASSYDLTGNQPQHF; DNA: TGTGCCAGCAGTTACGATCTGACGGGAAACCAGCCCCAGCATTTT
size: -; V: TRBV4-2; D: TRBD2; J: TRBJ2-1; CDR3: CASSRRLAGDPNEQFF; DNA: TGTGCCAGCAGCCGCAGACTAGCGGGGGACCCCAATGAGCAGTTCTTC
size: -; V: TRBV7-6; D: -; J: TRBJ2-1; CDR3: CASSHPGNEQFF; DNA: TGTGCCAGCAGCCATCCAGGGAATGAGCAGTTCTTC
size: -; V: TRBV9; D: TRBD1; J: TRBJ1-1; CDR3: CASSAEGGQGGKEAFF; DNA: TGTGCCAGCAGCGCCGAAGGGGGACAGGGTGGAAAGGAAGCTTTCTTT
size: -; V: TRBV27; D: -; J: TRBJ2-5; CDR3: CASSSLPGVQKETQYF; DNA: TGTGCCAGCAGTTCCCTCCCCGGTGTGCAAAAAGAGACCCAGTACTTC
size: -; V: TRBV29-1; D: -; J: TRBJ1-1; CDR3: CSVEDFSPGLAFF; DNA: TGCAGCGTTGAAGATTTCTCACCGGGACTAGCTTTCTTT
size: once; V: TRBV7-3; D: -; J: TRBJ2-1; CDR3: CASSPENQDEQFF; DNA: TGTGCCAGCAGCCCAGAGAACCAGGATGAGCAGTTCTTC
size: -; V: TRBV7-9; D: -; J: TRBJ1-1; CDR3: CASSLGLYEAFF; DNA: TGTGCCAGCAGCTTAGGTCTTTATGAAGCTTTCTTT
size: -; V: TRBV10-3; D: -; J: TRBJ2-3; CDR3: CAISEPPQGTDTQYF; DNA: TGTGCCATCAGTGAGCCACCCCAGGGGACGGATACGCAGTATTTT
size: -; V: TRBV7-8; D: TRBD2; J: TRBJ2-3; CDR3: CASSLILAGGPDTQYF; DNA: TGTGCCAGCAGCTTAATTCTAGCGGGAGGGCCAGATACGCAGTATTTT
size: -; V: TRBV7-2; D: -; J: TRBJ2-6; CDR3: CASSLWGRSGANVLTF; DNA: TGTGCCAGCAGCTTATGGGGCCGCTCTGGGGCCAACGTCCTGACTTTC
size: -; V: TRBV28; D: TRBD2; J: TRBJ2-1; CDR3: CASSFILAGSNEQFF; DNA: TGTGCCAGCAGTTTCATACTAGCGGGATCGAATGAGCAGTTCTTC
size: -; V: TRBV25-1; D: TRBD1; J: TRBJ2-1; CDR3: CASSDQGQRNEQFF; DNA: TGTGCCAGCAGTGATCAGGGACAGCGCAATGAGCAGTTCTTC
size: -; V: TRBV27; D: TRBD2; J: TRBJ2-2; CDR3: CASSLLAGVRPKELFF; DNA: TGTGCCAGCAGTTTATTGGCGGGAGTTCGACCCAAGGAGCTGTTTTTT
size: -; V: TRBV4-1; D: -; J: TRBJ2-1; CDR3: CASSLSSYNEQFF; DNA: TGCGCCAGCTCTCTCAGCTCCTACAATGAGCAGTTCTTC
size: -; V: TRBV19; D: -; J: TRBJ1-3; CDR3: CASPLGNTIYF; DNA: TGTGCCAGTCCCCTTGGAAACACCATATATTTT
size: -; V: TRBV7-3; D: TRBD1; J: TRBJ1-2; CDR3: CASSRGQGAGGYTF; DNA: TGTGCCAGCAGCCGCGGACAGGGGGCCGGCGGCTACACCTTC
size: -; V: TRBV27; D: -; J: TRBJ1-5; CDR3: CASSFGTGGNQPQHF; DNA: TGTGCCAGCAGTTTCGGGACTGGCGGCAATCAGCCCCAGCATTTT
size: -; V: TRBV5-6; D: TRBD2; J: TRBJ2-1; CDR3: CASSGTSGQRGEQFF; DNA: TGTGCCAGCAGCGGGACTAGCGGCCAAAGGGGTGAGCAGTTCTTC
size: -; V: TRBV7-2; D: -; J: TRBJ2-1; CDR3: CASSSPGRTPYNEQFF; DNA: TGTGCCAGCAGCTCACCCGGCCGGACACCATACAATGAGCAGTTCTTC
size: -; V: TRBV29-1; D: -; J: TRBJ1-2; CDR3: CSVEDQRDGYTF; DNA: TGCAGCGTTGAAGATCAGCGGGATGGCTACACCTTC
size: -; V: TRBV19; D: -; J: TRBJ2-3; CDR3: CASSATDTQYF; DNA: TGTGCCAGTAGTGCGACAGATACGCAGTATTTT
size: -; V: TRBV5-6; D: -; J: TRBJ1-1; CDR3: CASSPVYDPGNTEAFF; DNA: TGTGCCAGCAGCCCGGTCTATGATCCAGGGAACACTGAAGCTTTCTTT